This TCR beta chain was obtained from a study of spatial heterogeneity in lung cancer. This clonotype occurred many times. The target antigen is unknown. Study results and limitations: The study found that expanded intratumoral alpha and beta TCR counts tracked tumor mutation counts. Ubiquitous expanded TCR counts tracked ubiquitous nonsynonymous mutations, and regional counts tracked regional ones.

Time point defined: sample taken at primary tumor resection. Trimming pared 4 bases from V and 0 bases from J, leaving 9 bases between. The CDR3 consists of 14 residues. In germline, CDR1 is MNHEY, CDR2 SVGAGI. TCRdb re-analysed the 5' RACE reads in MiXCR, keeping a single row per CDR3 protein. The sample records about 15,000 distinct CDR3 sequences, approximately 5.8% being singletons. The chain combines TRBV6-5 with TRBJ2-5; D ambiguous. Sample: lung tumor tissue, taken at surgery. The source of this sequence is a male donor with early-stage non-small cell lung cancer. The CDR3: CASSLRHYQETQYF. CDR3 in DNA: TGTGCCAGCAGTTTGAGACACTACCAAGAGACCCAGTACTTC.